This record looks at one T cell receptor (beta chain) sequence and its context. The primer mix had 60 Vbeta and 13 Jbeta primers. Some clones are missing from TCRdb's copy, which holds only in-frame ones; the method was immunoSEQ multiplex PCR. The sample yields some 200,000 clones, about three quarters seen once. These data come from a study of cytomegalovirus exposure and HLA in healthy donors. The ends lost 5 bases at V and 5 bases at J; junction bases unmatched: 3. The V gene's germline CDR1 is SGHVS and CDR2 FNYEAQ. The CDR3 covers 14 residues. Source material: PBMCs. The chain couples TRBV7-6 to TRBJ1-6, with 7 bases aligning to TRBD1. This TCR was sampled from a female donor in good health and CMV-seronegative. The CDR3 protein is CASSRQGHNSPLHF. DNA of the CDR3: TGTGCCAGCAGCCGACAGGGTCATAATTCACCCCTCCACTTT.